Listed here is a single TCR beta chain. Produced via immunoSEQ multiplex PCR; TCRdb's table is partial and in-frame only. This sample has 55,000 to 70,000 clones, with 86% found just once. This record comes from a study of OX40 agonist ivuxolimab in advanced cancers. Study background: Prior anti-PD-1, anti-PD-L1 or anti-CTLA-4 therapy was allowed; roughly 40% had some.

Trimming shortened V by 4 bases and J by 0 bases, and 12 bases separated the two germline ends. The V gene's germline CDR1 is SGHRS and CDR2 YFSETQ. The CDR3 is 15 residues long. The gene calls are TRBV5-1 and TRBJ2-3; perhaps TRBD1 as D (5 bases). This clonotype originated in an adult with an advanced solid tumor such as melanoma, head and neck, liver or kidney cancer. The source was CD4+ or CD8+ T cells sorted from blood, collected in a trial of the OX40 agonist ivuxolimab. In DNA form, the CDR3 reads TGCGCCAGCAGCCCTGACAGCTCTAGCACAGATACGCAGTATTTT. Translated: CASSPDSSSTDTQYF.